One sample yielded the 18 T cell receptor beta chains listed below, sequenced in a study of graft-versus-host responses after intestinal transplantation. The antigens these receptors bind are not known. Sequencing used immunoSEQ multiplex PCR; TCRdb keeps in-frame clones, though not all of them. The top ten hold around 0.73% of the sample, which has nearly 110,000 clones, roughly 86% seen once. The input for sequencing was unstimulated CD4+ T cells sorted from spleen or lymph node cells, taken before transplant. Receptor source: a human donor who was the organ donor for an intestinal transplant.

The chain recombines TRBV29-1 with TRBJ1-2, with D possibly TRBD1 on 5 matching bases. Trimming cost V 4 bases and J 7 bases, with 13 bases left between them. This CDR3 region has 12 residues. CDR1 and CDR2 (germline): SQVTM, ANQGSEA. CDR3 sequence: CSVVPAGTGYTF. The CDR3 nucleotides read TGCAGCGTTGTACCCGCCGGGACTGGCTACACCTTC.

The chain carries TRBV6-5 and TRBJ2-2, with D tentatively TRBD2 (5 bases). CDR1 and CDR2 (germline): MNHEY, SVGAGI. V was pared by 2 bases and J by 7 bases, with 14 bases between. The CDR3 is 15 amino acids. The CDR3 nucleotides are TGTGCCAGCAGTTACGTGAGGGTTGAGGGCGGGGAGCTGTTTTTT. Residues: CASSYVRVEGGELFF.

V usage is TRBV7-9 and J usage is TRBJ2-2; a possible D gene is TRBD1 (6 bases). Trimming shortened V by 1 base and J by 4 bases, and 19 bases separated the two germline ends. Germline-derived CDR1 and CDR2 are SEHNR and FQNEAQ (reference sequence). The CDR3 consists of 18 residues. The CDR3, as DNA: TGTGCCAGCAGCTTAGTCAGGGTGAGACAGGAGATCACCGGGGAGCTGTTTTTT. Translation gives CASSLVRVRQEITGELFF. Together with reference TRBV7-9 and TRBJ2-2, the CDR3 gives the full variable domain: DTGVSQNPRHKITKRGQNVTFRCDPISEHNRLYWYRQTLGQGPEFLTYFQNEAQLEKSRLLSDRFSAERPKGSFSTLEIQRTEQGDSAMYLCASSLVRVRQEITGELFFGEGSRLTVL.

CDR3 protein: CAWSWTGPPWGTEAFF. CDR3 coding DNA: TGTGCCTGGAGTTGGACAGGGCCACCCTGGGGCACTGAAGCTTTCTTT. The chain has TRBV30 and TRBJ1-1; 8 positions agree with TRBD1. The CDR3 consists of 16 residues. V trimming: 2 bases; J trimming: 4 bases; junction bases outside the gene matches: 12. The germline gives CDR1 GTSNPN, CDR2 SVGIG (reference sequence).

The chain employs TRBV29-1 and TRBJ2-7; a possible D gene is TRBD2 (6 bases). The CDR3 consists of 11 residues. Per germline, CDR1 SQVTM and CDR2 ANQGSEA. V lost 4 bases, J lost 6 bases, and 10 bases lay in between. CDR3 in amino acids: CSVVRAGEQYF. The CDR3 DNA is TGCAGCGTTGTCCGAGCGGGCGAGCAGTACTTC.

The V and J genes are TRBV30 and TRBJ2-2; D might be TRBD2 (6 bases). CDR3 length: 13 residues. CDR1 GTSNPN and CDR2 SVGIG come from the germline V gene (reference sequence). Trimming took off 3 bases at V and 5 bases at J, with 10 bases between the two ends. In DNA, the CDR3 is TGTGCCTGGAGGGCGGGATTTACCGGGGAGCTGTTTTTT. It codes for CAWRAGFTGELFF.

V gene TRBV7-3 combines with J gene TRBJ1-5; possibly TRBD1 for D (6 bases). The CDR3 runs 13 residues. Trimming pared 4 bases from V and 7 bases from J, leaving 11 bases between. The germline V gene has CDR1 SGHTA and CDR2 FQGTGA. CDR3 in amino acids: CASSSRGGQPQHF. CDR3 in DNA: TGTGCCAGCAGCTCCAGGGGAGGCCAGCCCCAGCATTTT.

The chain uses TRBV5-4 and TRBJ2-1; 10 bases map to TRBD2. The CDR3 is 17 residues long. Trimming took 2 bases from V and 4 from J; bases not matched to a gene: 9. The germline V gene encodes CDR1 SGHNT and CDR2 YYREEE (reference sequence). The CDR3 bases are TGTGCCAGCAGCTTATTTGTAGCGGGGGGAAAGTACAATGAGCAGTTCTTC. It yields the protein CASSLFVAGGKYNEQFF.

The chain combines TRBV5-1 with TRBJ1-3; 8 nucleotides align to TRBD1. This CDR3 has 16 amino acids. Trimming removed 4 bases from V and 0 bases from J; junction bases left unmatched: 6. Looked up from germline, CDR1 is SGHRS and CDR2 is YFSETQ. For the CDR3, the DNA is TGCGCCAGCAGCGCGGGACAGGCGAGCTCTGGAAACACCATATATTTT. Its protein product is CASSAGQASSGNTIYF.

In its sample, this clone was seen once. The chain recombines TRBV6-5 with TRBJ1-1, with TRBD1 as a possible D gene (5 bases). The CDR3 covers 16 residues. The ends were cut back, 2 bases at V and 0 bases at J, with 13 bases in the middle. CDR1 MNHEY and CDR2 SVGAGI come from the germline V gene. CDR3 protein: CASSYKGLAMNTEAFF. The CDR3 DNA reads as TGTGCCAGCAGTTACAAGGGGCTAGCTATGAACACTGAAGCTTTCTTT.

The chain joins TRBV5-1 to TRBJ1-2; D may be TRBD1 (6 bases). Looked up from germline, CDR1 is SGHRS and CDR2 is YFSETQ. The CDR3 spans 15 residues. V was trimmed by 3 bases and J by 4 bases, leaving 16 bases between them. This CDR3 reads CASSSDEQGLYGYTF. The DNA for the CDR3 is TGCGCCAGCAGCTCCGATGAACAGGGCCTCTATGGCTACACCTTC.

This clone was seen a few times. V and J are TRBV6-5 and TRBJ2-7, with 9 bases aligning to TRBD1. With 1 base clipped from V and 8 bases from J, the junction kept 12 bases outside the gene matches. Germline lookup yields CDR1 MNHEY and CDR2 SVGAGI. The CDR3 has 16 amino acids. CDR3 amino acids: CASSYLTGGAGSQQYF. As DNA, the CDR3 is TGTGCCAGCAGTTACTTAACAGGGGGCGCGGGTTCTCAGCAGTACTTC.

The V call is TRBV6-1, the J call TRBJ2-6; D may be TRBD1 (5 bases). The CDR3 contains 15 residues. Looked up from germline, CDR1 is MNHNS and CDR2 is SASEGT. The V end was cut by 7 bases, the J end by 4 bases, with 14 bases between. Here the CDR3 DNA reads TGTGCCAGCATGGACATGGGTACCGGGGCCAACGTCCTGACTTTC. This gives the protein CASMDMGTGANVLTF.

The CDR3 DNA reads TGTGCCAGCAGACAACGGGGGGGCTTCTATGGCTACACCTTC. This codes for CASRQRGGFYGYTF. The V gene is TRBV6-5, the J gene TRBJ1-2; possibly TRBD1 for D (6 bases). Germline V gene lookup returns CDR1 MNHEY and CDR2 SVGAGI. The CDR3 is 14 residues long. V shed 6 bases and J shed 4 bases, with 15 bases lying between them.

This clone came up a few times. The chain joins TRBV6-5 to TRBJ1-1; unclear D gene. This CDR3 is built from 15 residues. V dropped 0 bases and J dropped 0 bases, with 8 bases sitting between them. Germline V lookup: CDR1 MNHEY, CDR2 SVGAGI. The CDR3 nucleotides are TGTGCCAGCAGTTACTCGACGGCGGTGAACACTGAAGCTTTCTTT. This translates into CASSYSTAVNTEAFF.

This chain joins TRBV7-9 and TRBJ1-2, with D tentatively TRBD1 (6 bases). CDR3 length: 18 residues. The V end was cut by 2 bases, the J end by 1 base, with 20 bases between. CDR1 and CDR2 (germline): SEHNR, FQNEAQ (reference sequence). The CDR3 region is CASSLNAGQGIGNYGYTF. CDR3 coding DNA: TGTGCCAGCAGCTTAAACGCGGGCCAGGGGATCGGTAACTATGGCTACACCTTC.

V and J are TRBV5-5 and TRBJ1-2; TRBD1 matches 7 bases. With 4 bases clipped from V and 1 base from J, the junction kept 4 bases outside the gene matches. This CDR3 is built from 14 residues. Germline assignment: CDR1 SGHKS and CDR2 YYEKEE (reference sequence). The CDR3 loop reads CASSAGQINYGYTF. The CDR3 DNA follows: TGTGCCAGCAGCGCGGGACAGATTAACTATGGCTACACCTTC.

V and J are TRBV5-1 and TRBJ1-1, with D perhaps matching TRBD1 (5 bases). V shed 1 base and J shed 1 base, with 11 bases lying between them. Germline V CDR1 and CDR2: SGHRS, YFSETQ. The CDR3 extends over 15 amino acids. The CDR3 region has the DNA TGCGCCAGCAGCTTGTTGACAGTTACGAACACTGAAGCTTTCTTT. Its translation is CASSLLTVTNTEAFF.